This T cell receptor (beta chain) was sequenced for a study of T cells after yellow fever vaccination. Overall study context: Fractions of low cell number were prepared using SMART-Seq v4 Ultra Low Input.

Germline CDR1 reads SGHVS; CDR2 reads FQNEAQ. The CDR3 runs 17 residues. J lost 2 bases, V lost 3 bases, and 11 bases had no gene match. Making TCR cDNA involved 5'RACE template switching, which added UMIs and a universal primer site. MiXCR was run by TCRdb on the 5' RACE reads, yielding one entry per CDR3 protein. In the table there are 360,000 or so distinct CDR3 sequences, 9.5% to 13% of which are singletons. Overall study findings and caveats: Booster sampling recovered most clones from primary vaccination (around 96% CD4, around 90% CD8).

With regard to this clonotype: The antigen remains undetermined.

V and J are TRBV7-8 and TRBJ2-3; 7 bases agree with TRBD2. The receptor's source is a young man who received the YFV17D yellow fever vaccine. The sequencing here drew on PBMCs, taken on the day of the first yellow fever vaccination. This chain's CDR3 is CASSLNRGGRPTDTQYF. In DNA, the CDR3 is TGTGCCAGCAGCTTGAACCGCGGGGGTCGACCCACAGATACGCAGTATTTT.